This passage covers 14 T cell receptor beta chains from one sample sequenced in a study of identical twins. Via MiXCR, TCRdb re-called the 5' RACE reads, giving one row per CDR3 protein. In the table there are more than 400,000 distinct CDR3 sequences, roughly 15% of which are singletons. Another study also made use of these data, one on yellow fever vaccine responses in identical twins.

Sample: CD4+ T cells sorted from blood. Every receptor here comes from a woman under 30 in good health.

The chain uses TRBV7-2 and TRBJ1-2, with TRBD1 matching over 8 bases. From germline, CDR1 is SGHTA and CDR2 FQGNSA. The CDR3 length is 15 residues. J lost 6 bases, V lost 0 bases, and 6 bases had no gene match. The CDR3 coding sequence is TGTGCCAGCAGCTTAGCCCGGGCAGGGGGCGATGGCTACACCTTC. Amino acid sequence: CASSLARAGGDGYTF.

The chain links TRBV24-1 to TRBJ2-3; 7 positions agree with TRBD1. This CDR3 region has 15 residues. Germline-derived CDR1 and CDR2 are KGHDR and SFDVKD. Trimming at V came to 3 bases and at J to 2 bases, leaving 4 bases not matched to a gene. The CDR3 reads CATSDVGQTTDTQYF. The CDR3, as DNA: TGTGCCACCAGTGATGTGGGACAGACCACAGATACGCAGTATTTT.

The V gene is TRBV6-5, the J gene TRBJ2-5; 7 positions match TRBD1. This CDR3 has 14 amino acids. V trimming: 0 bases; J trimming: 5 bases; junction bases outside the gene matches: 3. The V gene's germline CDR1 is MNHEY and CDR2 SVGAGI. In DNA form, the CDR3 reads TGTGCCAGCAGTTACTCGACAGGGTTGGAGACCCAGTACTTC. Amino acids: CASSYSTGLETQYF.

A remark on this clonotype: At one of its ends the junction is not consistent with the germline gene, which may arise from a read error. V usage is TRBV20-1 and J usage is TRBJ1-1; D is undetermined. This CDR3 comprises 13 residues. Germline loops: CDR1 DFQATT, CDR2 SNEGSKA (reference sequence). The CDR3 is CSATSDVNAEAFF. DNA of the CDR3: TGCAGTGCCACCTCCGACGTAAATGCTGAGGCTTTCTTT.

CDR3 amino acids: CSARTSGGFLYQETQYF. The CDR3 nucleotides read TGCAGTGCCAGGACTAGCGGGGGCTTTCTCTACCAAGAGACCCAGTACTTC. The chain couples TRBV20-1 to TRBJ2-5; 13 nucleotides line up with TRBD2. Looked up from germline, CDR1 is DFQATT and CDR2 is SNEGSKA (reference sequence). V trimming: 6 bases; J trimming: 0 bases; junction bases outside the gene matches: 10. The CDR3 spans 17 residues.

This clonotype has at least ten counts. This chain uses TRBV11-2 with TRBJ2-5; D call uncertain. Trimming pared 1 base from V and 5 bases from J, leaving 8 bases between. Per the germline V gene, CDR1 is SGHAT and CDR2 is FQNNGV. This CDR3 has 13 residues. The CDR3 reads CASSLVLQETQYF. In DNA form, the CDR3 reads TGTGCCAGCAGCTTAGTACTACAGGAGACCCAGTACTTC.

This clonotype was seen only a few times. The rearrangement joins TRBV7-2 to TRBJ2-1; D is possibly TRBD2 (6 bases). The CDR3 contains 15 residues. Germline V gene sequence: CDR1 SGHTA, CDR2 FQGNSA. V lost 5 bases and J lost 3, with 14 bases in between. The CDR3 spells CASSARLVFYNEQFF. The CDR3 region has the DNA TGTGCCAGCAGCGCCCGACTAGTTTTCTACAATGAGCAGTTCTTC.

In its sample, this clonotype was seen a few times. The CDR3 DNA follows: TGTGCCAGCAGTCCCCGGGCGGGGGGCGATGGCTACACCTTC. Translated, it gives CASSPRAGGDGYTF. The V gene is TRBV12-3 or TRBV12-4, the J gene TRBJ1-2, with a weak D call TRBD1 (6 bases). Trimming stripped 5 bases from V and 6 bases from J, with 16 bases between. The CDR3 has 14 residues.

This rearrangement joins TRBV11-1 to TRBJ2-3; 11 bases line up with TRBD1. The CDR3 extends over 18 amino acids. The V and J ends lost 3 bases and 4 bases, in that order; junction bases with no gene match: 12. The germline V gene has CDR1 SGHAT and CDR2 FQDESV (reference sequence). CDR3 coding DNA: TGTGCCAGCAGCTTCCTTCGGGGTCCGGGACAGGGGGCAGATACGCAGTATTTT. It translates to CASSFLRGPGQGADTQYF.

This clonotype was observed a handful of times. The V call is TRBV25-1, the J call TRBJ2-5; D gene ambiguous. The CDR3 is 17 amino acids. Germline loops: CDR1 MGHDK, CDR2 SYGVNS. V was trimmed by 4 bases and J by 1 base, leaving 19 bases between them. The CDR3 here is CASSGSWRQEIQETQYF. The CDR3 coding sequence is TGTGCCAGCAGTGGTTCATGGCGGCAGGAGATCCAAGAGACCCAGTACTTC.

J is TRBJ2-2 and V is TRBV18; no reliable D call. Trimming took 5 bases from V and 0 from J, leaving 13 bases between them. CDR1 and CDR2 (germline): KGHSH, LQKENI. This CDR3 contains 16 residues. The CDR3 loop is CASSVQSRTNTGELFF. CDR3 in DNA: TGTGCCAGCTCAGTTCAGTCTCGGACGAACACCGGGGAGCTGTTTTTT. Filled out from reference TRBV18 and TRBJ2-2, the complete variable domain reads NAGVMQNPRHLVRRRGQEARLRCSPMKGHSHVYWYRQLPEEGLKFMVYLQKENIIDESGMPKERFSAEFPKEGPSILRIQQVVRGDSAAYFCASSVQSRTNTGELFFGEGSRLTVL.

This clonotype was recorded once. J is TRBJ2-3 and V is TRBV12-3 or TRBV12-4; possible D gene TRBD2, 7 bases. The CDR3 extends over 17 amino acids. V lost 7 bases to trimming and J lost 0 bases, with 20 bases between them. CDR3 loop: CASKPRGALPSTDTQYF. The CDR3 DNA sequence: TGTGCCAGCAAACCCCGGGGGGCACTACCTAGCACAGATACGCAGTATTTT.

The chain joins TRBV2 to TRBJ2-1; no definite D call. Per the germline V gene, CDR1 is SNHLY and CDR2 is FYNNEI. There are 11 residues in the CDR3. The V end lost 4 bases, the J end lost 6 bases, and 4 bases lay between the germline ends. This CDR3 reads CASSAVNEQFF. Here the CDR3 DNA reads TGTGCCAGCAGTGCGGTCAATGAGCAGTTCTTC.

V and J are TRBV10-2 and TRBJ2-5; 16 nucleotides line up with TRBD2. CDR1 is WSHSY, CDR2 SAAADI, per germline. This CDR3 is 16 amino acids long. The junction had 6 bases not matched to a gene; V was cut back by 6 bases and J by 5 bases. This chain's CDR3 is CASRGTSGGVQETQYF. DNA for the CDR3: TGCGCCAGCAGGGGGACTAGCGGGGGGGTTCAGGAGACCCAGTACTTC.